The rows below give T cell receptor beta chains drawn from one sample of a study of shared clonotypes between healthy human individuals. Using immunoSEQ multiplex PCR, the repertoire was profiled, and TCRdb retains in-frame clones only, with some absent. The top ten clones hold 0.37% of a sample with approximately 2,300,000 clones, 92% of them seen once. Sequencing was performed on naive CD4+ T cells from PBMCs. The receptors come from a man aged 18 to 30 in good health. Some clones in this sample may be carry-over from other donors' samples. Each CDR3 is given with its conserved first and last residue. D genes are given only for firm matches. For some rows the clone size is stated as once, few or many, or as a class when expanded; others skip it.

v_call: TRBV28
clone_size: .
j_call: TRBJ1-5
d_call: TRBD1
cdr3_length: 18
cdr3_nt: TGTGCCAGCAGTTCGCCCGGGACAGACACCTATAGCAATCAGCCCCAGCATTTT
cdr3_aa: CASSSPGTDTYSNQPQHF

v_call: TRBV6-5
clone_size: .
j_call: TRBJ2-1
d_call: TRBD1
cdr3_length: 14
cdr3_nt: TGTGCCAGCAGTTACTCAGGACAGGGAAATTTGTGGATCTTC
cdr3_aa: CASSYSGQGNLWIF

v_call: TRBV7-2
clone_size: .
j_call: TRBJ1-5
d_call: .
cdr3_length: 16
cdr3_nt: TGTGCCAGCCGGGGTGGGAGGGAGTATAGCAATCAGCCCCAGCATTTT
cdr3_aa: CASRGGREYSNQPQHF

v_call: TRBV5-1
clone_size: .
j_call: TRBJ2-3
d_call: .
cdr3_length: 14
cdr3_nt: TGCGCCAGCAGCTTGGAGGCCCTCACAGATACGCAGTATTTT
cdr3_aa: CASSLEALTDTQYF

v_call: TRBV4-1
clone_size: .
j_call: TRBJ2-3
d_call: .
cdr3_length: 14
cdr3_nt: TGCGCCAGCAGCCAAGCCACCACAGCAGATACGCAGTATTTT
cdr3_aa: CASSQATTADTQYF

v_call: TRBV7-8
clone_size: .
j_call: TRBJ2-5
d_call: TRBD2
cdr3_length: 17
cdr3_nt: TGTGCCAGCAGTAGTGGGACTAGCGGGAGGCCTTGGGAGACCCAGTACTTC
cdr3_aa: CASSSGTSGRPWETQYF

v_call: TRBV5-4
clone_size: .
j_call: TRBJ2-3
d_call: TRBD2
cdr3_length: 15
cdr3_nt: TGTGCCAGCAGCTTCGGGGGGATAGGCACAGATACGCAGTATTTT
cdr3_aa: CASSFGGIGTDTQYF

v_call: TRBV14
clone_size: .
j_call: TRBJ1-1
d_call: .
cdr3_length: 15
cdr3_nt: TGTGCCAGCAGCCAGGACCCCAGAGGTAAATCGAAAGCTTTCTTT
cdr3_aa: CASSQDPRGKSKAFF

v_call: TRBV5-1
clone_size: .
j_call: TRBJ1-5
d_call: .
cdr3_length: 14
cdr3_nt: TGCGCCAGCAGCTTAACAGGGTCCAATCAGCCCCAGCATTTT
cdr3_aa: CASSLTGSNQPQHF

v_call: TRBV28
clone_size: .
j_call: TRBJ1-5
d_call: .
cdr3_length: 16
cdr3_nt: TGTGCCAGTACCACAAACTTCAGGGCAGGCAATCAGCCCCAGCATTTT
cdr3_aa: CASTTNFRAGNQPQHF

v_call: TRBV5-1
clone_size: few
j_call: TRBJ1-2
d_call: .
cdr3_length: 14
cdr3_nt: TGCGCCAGCAGCTTGGACAGAGCTAACTATGGCTACACCTTC
cdr3_aa: CASSLDRANYGYTF

v_call: TRBV28
clone_size: few
j_call: TRBJ1-4
d_call: .
cdr3_length: 12
cdr3_nt: TGTGCCAGCGACGGGGGGGCTGAAAAACTGTTTTTT
cdr3_aa: CASDGGAEKLFF

v_call: TRBV7-7
clone_size: .
j_call: TRBJ2-2
d_call: .
cdr3_length: 15
cdr3_nt: TGTGCCAGCAGCTTATCTGGGGGGCGGACCGGGGAGCTGTTTTTT
cdr3_aa: CASSLSGGRTGELFF

v_call: TRBV29-1
clone_size: .
j_call: TRBJ2-7
d_call: .
cdr3_length: 15
cdr3_nt: TGCAGCGTTGAGATGGGGTCCTCGGCCCCCTACGAGCAGTACTTC
cdr3_aa: CSVEMGSSAPYEQYF

v_call: TRBV10-3
clone_size: .
j_call: TRBJ2-1
d_call: .
cdr3_length: 11
cdr3_nt: TGTGCCATCAGTGAGTGGGAAGAGCAGTTCTTC
cdr3_aa: CAISEWEEQFF

v_call: TRBV6-5
clone_size: .
j_call: TRBJ2-4
d_call: .
cdr3_length: 14
cdr3_nt: TGTGCCAGCAGCCCTGGGGGGACCAAAAACATTCAGTACTTC
cdr3_aa: CASSPGGTKNIQYF

v_call: TRBV5-1
clone_size: .
j_call: TRBJ2-2
d_call: .
cdr3_length: 14
cdr3_nt: TGCGCCAGCAGCTTCGGAAGAGACACCGGGGAGCTGTTTTTT
cdr3_aa: CASSFGRDTGELFF

v_call: TRBV4-1
clone_size: .
j_call: TRBJ2-5
d_call: TRBD2
cdr3_length: 17
cdr3_nt: TGCGCCAGCAGCCGCAGGGAGGCTAGCGGAACGGGGGAGACCCAGTACTTC
cdr3_aa: CASSRREASGTGETQYF

v_call: TRBV10-3
clone_size: .
j_call: TRBJ1-2
d_call: .
cdr3_length: 13
cdr3_nt: TGTGCCATCACGGGGGGCGCGGGCTATGGCTACACCTTC
cdr3_aa: CAITGGAGYGYTF

v_call: TRBV28
clone_size: few
j_call: TRBJ1-1
d_call: .
cdr3_length: 12
cdr3_nt: TGTGCCAGCAGTCTAACCCGGGGTGAAGCTTTCTTT
cdr3_aa: CASSLTRGEAFF

v_call: TRBV7-9
clone_size: once
j_call: TRBJ2-5
d_call: .
cdr3_length: 13
cdr3_nt: TGTGCCAGCAGCTTACCTTCAGGAGAGACCCAGTACTTC
cdr3_aa: CASSLPSGETQYF

v_call: TRBV12-5
clone_size: .
j_call: TRBJ2-1
d_call: TRBD2
cdr3_length: 17
cdr3_nt: TGTGCTAGTGGTTTGGTACGTGGCGGGAGCGGGGGCAATGAGCAGTTCTTC
cdr3_aa: CASGLVRGGSGGNEQFF

v_call: TRBV11-2
clone_size: .
j_call: TRBJ2-1
d_call: .
cdr3_length: 12
cdr3_nt: TGTGCCAGCAGCTTAGCGGACAATGAGCAGTTCTTC
cdr3_aa: CASSLADNEQFF

v_call: TRBV25-1
clone_size: .
j_call: TRBJ2-2
d_call: TRBD2
cdr3_length: 16
cdr3_nt: TGTGCCAGCTCTAGCGGGAGGAGGGCGAACACCGGGGAGCTGTTTTTT
cdr3_aa: CASSSGRRANTGELFF

v_call: TRBV27
clone_size: .
j_call: TRBJ1-4
d_call: .
cdr3_length: 15
cdr3_nt: TGTGCCAGCAGTTTGGGGTCAGCGGGTAATGAAAAACTGTTTTTT
cdr3_aa: CASSLGSAGNEKLFF

v_call: TRBV9
clone_size: .
j_call: TRBJ2-2
d_call: .
cdr3_length: 15
cdr3_nt: TGTGCCAGCAGCACCGCAGGGAGCGACACCGGGGAGCTGTTTTTT
cdr3_aa: CASSTAGSDTGELFF

v_call: TRBV5-4
clone_size: .
j_call: TRBJ2-7
d_call: .
cdr3_length: 14
cdr3_nt: TGTGCCAGCAGCCTACGACAGGGAGGGTACGAGCAGTACTTC
cdr3_aa: CASSLRQGGYEQYF

v_call: TRBV4-2
clone_size: .
j_call: TRBJ2-1
d_call: TRBD2
cdr3_length: 16
cdr3_nt: TGTGCCAGCAGCCAAGGAGGGGCGGGAGGGGGGAATGAGCAGTTCTTC
cdr3_aa: CASSQGGAGGGNEQFF

v_call: TRBV9
clone_size: .
j_call: TRBJ2-7
d_call: TRBD2
cdr3_length: 15
cdr3_nt: TGTGCCAGCAGCTCCAGAGGCGGGAGGGAGACCGCAAGGTACTTC
cdr3_aa: CASSSRGGRETARYF

v_call: TRBV2
clone_size: .
j_call: TRBJ1-1
d_call: .
cdr3_length: 14
cdr3_nt: TGTGCCACCGTTGGAGGACGCCCGGGCACTGAAGCTTTCTTT
cdr3_aa: CATVGGRPGTEAFF

v_call: TRBV25-1
clone_size: once
j_call: TRBJ1-2
d_call: .
cdr3_length: 14
cdr3_nt: TGTGCCAGCAGTCAGCTGGCCACGGACGTTGGCTACACCTTC
cdr3_aa: CASSQLATDVGYTF

v_call: TRBV6-5
clone_size: .
j_call: TRBJ1-5
d_call: .
cdr3_length: 12
cdr3_nt: TGTGCCAGCGGGGGCTCGGATCAGCCCCAGCATTTT
cdr3_aa: CASGGSDQPQHF

v_call: TRBV15
clone_size: .
j_call: TRBJ2-1
d_call: TRBD2
cdr3_length: 16
cdr3_nt: TGTGCCACCAGCAGAGAACGGGGGGAGGGCCTCAATGAGCAGTTCTTC
cdr3_aa: CATSRERGEGLNEQFF

v_call: TRBV6-5
clone_size: .
j_call: TRBJ2-7
d_call: .
cdr3_length: 13
cdr3_nt: TGTGCCAGCAGTTACTTAAGGGCCCGCGAGCAGTACTTC
cdr3_aa: CASSYLRAREQYF

v_call: TRBV9
clone_size: .
j_call: TRBJ2-1
d_call: TRBD1
cdr3_length: 14
cdr3_nt: TGTGCCAGCAGCTACGACAGGGCGGGCAATGAGCAGTTCTTC
cdr3_aa: CASSYDRAGNEQFF

v_call: TRBV25-1
clone_size: .
j_call: TRBJ2-7
d_call: .
cdr3_length: 15
cdr3_nt: TGTGCCAGCAGTGAATTATCCGGCCCCTCCTACGAGCAGTACTTC
cdr3_aa: CASSELSGPSYEQYF

v_call: TRBV29-1
clone_size: .
j_call: TRBJ2-3
d_call: .
cdr3_length: 15
cdr3_nt: TGCAGCGTTGACAACCGGGACCTTTTCCCAGATACGCAGTATTTT
cdr3_aa: CSVDNRDLFPDTQYF

v_call: TRBV11-2
clone_size: .
j_call: TRBJ2-7
d_call: TRBD1
cdr3_length: 15
cdr3_nt: TGTGCCAGCAGCCCAAGGGGACAGCCAGACTACGAGCAGTACTTC
cdr3_aa: CASSPRGQPDYEQYF

v_call: TRBV6-1
clone_size: .
j_call: TRBJ2-2
d_call: .
cdr3_length: 14
cdr3_nt: TGTGCCTCACGACTAGATCCGAACACCGGGGAGCTGTTTTTT
cdr3_aa: CASRLDPNTGELFF

v_call: TRBV6-5
clone_size: .
j_call: TRBJ2-5
d_call: .
cdr3_length: 13
cdr3_nt: TGTGCCAGCAGTCTGAGAGGGGCAGAGACCCAGTACTTC
cdr3_aa: CASSLRGAETQYF

v_call: TRBV7-9
clone_size: .
j_call: TRBJ2-7
d_call: .
cdr3_length: 13
cdr3_nt: TGTGCCAGCAGCGAAGGACTCGACTACGAGCAGTACTTC
cdr3_aa: CASSEGLDYEQYF

v_call: TRBV28
clone_size: .
j_call: TRBJ1-1
d_call: .
cdr3_length: 18
cdr3_nt: TGTGCCAGCAGTTTAAAGTTTGTCCTGCCTCCTAGGGACACTGAAGCTTTCTTT
cdr3_aa: CASSLKFVLPPRDTEAFF

v_call: TRBV4-2
clone_size: .
j_call: TRBJ2-5
d_call: TRBD2
cdr3_length: 16
cdr3_nt: TGTGCCAGCAGCCAAGATGAGCTAGCGGGAGAGGAGACCCAGTACTTC
cdr3_aa: CASSQDELAGEETQYF

v_call: TRBV2
clone_size: few
j_call: TRBJ2-7
d_call: TRBD2
cdr3_length: 14
cdr3_nt: TGTGCCAGCACCGAGACTAGCGTGACCTACGAGCAGTACTTC
cdr3_aa: CASTETSVTYEQYF

v_call: TRBV7-3
clone_size: .
j_call: TRBJ1-1
d_call: .
cdr3_length: 15
cdr3_nt: TGTGCCAGCAGCGACACAGGGAACTGGGGGACTGAAGCTTTCTTT
cdr3_aa: CASSDTGNWGTEAFF

v_call: TRBV14
clone_size: .
j_call: TRBJ2-1
d_call: TRBD1
cdr3_length: 14
cdr3_nt: TGTGCCAGCAGTGAGGACAGGGCCGTCAATGAGCAGTTCTTC
cdr3_aa: CASSEDRAVNEQFF

v_call: TRBV5-1
clone_size: .
j_call: TRBJ1-1
d_call: .
cdr3_length: 14
cdr3_nt: TGCGCCAGCAGCTTGGGGGGACCGAACACTGAAGCTTTCTTT
cdr3_aa: CASSLGGPNTEAFF

v_call: TRBV7-2
clone_size: .
j_call: TRBJ2-5
d_call: .
cdr3_length: 14
cdr3_nt: TGTGCCAGCAGCTTAGACAGATACCAAGAGACCCAGTACTTC
cdr3_aa: CASSLDRYQETQYF

v_call: TRBV19
clone_size: .
j_call: TRBJ2-6
d_call: .
cdr3_length: 16
cdr3_nt: TGTGCCAGTAGCCACTCCGGAGGATCTGGGGCCAACGTCCTGACTTTC
cdr3_aa: CASSHSGGSGANVLTF

v_call: TRBV30
clone_size: .
j_call: TRBJ2-7
d_call: .
cdr3_length: 15
cdr3_nt: TGTGCCTGGACTTTAGTCCGAGGGCTATCCTACGAGCAGTACTTC
cdr3_aa: CAWTLVRGLSYEQYF